This TCR beta chain emerged from a study of blood T cell repertoires in COVID-19. On the study more broadly: Donors in the United States, Italy and Spain gave samples during acute or convalescent COVID-19.

Clones were read by immunoSEQ multiplex PCR, and TCRdb kept only the in-frame ones, dropping some. There are roughly 120,000 clones in the sample; 88% occur only once, and about 3.5% lies in the top ten. V was pared by 2 bases and J by 7 bases, with 13 bases of the junction left unmatched. Germline V gene lookup returns CDR1 MNHEY and CDR2 SMNVEV (reference sequence). The length of the CDR3 is 16 residues. The sample consisted of peripheral blood. This TCR derives from a woman in her 50s with acute or convalescent COVID-19. This rearrangement joins TRBV27 to TRBJ1-2; 7 bases fit TRBD1. The DNA of the CDR3 is TGTGCCAGCAGTTTACTTACAGGGGTTGGGTTTCGTGGCTACACCTTC. Residues: CASSLLTGVGFRGYTF.